Each of the 4 T cell receptor beta chains below was sequenced from the same sample in a study of T cells in Graves' hyperthyroidism and ophthalmopathy. The source material, RNA transcripts, was used to amplify TCR beta CDR3 regions. First-round RT-PCR with HTBI primers amplified the TCR CDR3 region. TCRdb re-derived calls from the multiplex PCR reads in MiXCR, one entry per CDR3 protein. The sample shows 450,000 to 600,000 distinct CDR3 sequences, 12% to 15% of them seen only once. Sequenced sample: blood. Every receptor here comes from a woman aged 40 to 55 with Graves' hyperthyroidism.

This clonotype was observed at least ten times. The CDR3: CSASFSQETQYF. The CDR3 nucleotides read TGCAGTGCTAGTTTTTCCCAAGAGACCCAGTACTTC. The chain has TRBV20-1 and TRBJ2-5, with D uncertain. The CDR3 has 12 residues. The V gene lost 3 bases and the J gene lost 1 base, with 6 bases spanning the gap. From germline, CDR1 is DFQATT and CDR2 SNEGSKA (reference sequence).

This clonotype came up a few times. The chain employs TRBV6-1 and TRBJ1-2; D is ambiguous. This CDR3 contains 17 residues. Trimming took 6 bases from V and 0 from J, leaving 20 bases between them. Germline loops: CDR1 MNHNS, CDR2 SASEGT. The CDR3 DNA sequence: TGTGCCAGCAGAAACGACCCCGGCAGCCAGGCTAACTATGGCTACACCTTC. It yields the protein CASRNDPGSQANYGYTF.

The chain carries TRBV18 and TRBJ1-4; D is ambiguous. The germline V gene encodes CDR1 KGHSH and CDR2 LQKENI. This CDR3 spans 15 amino acids. V was pared by 0 bases and J by 3 bases, with 8 bases between. CDR3: CASSPPGNANEKLFF. The CDR3 DNA reads TGTGCCAGCTCACCACCGGGGAATGCTAATGAAAAACTGTTTTTT.

The V gene is TRBV9, the J gene TRBJ2-1; 7 bases agree with TRBD1. Germline V gene lookup returns CDR1 SGDLS and CDR2 YYNGEE. The CDR3 runs to 15 residues. V shed 0 bases and J 4 bases; nucleotides not matched to a gene: 4. The CDR3 reads CASSVAPDRYNEQFF. The CDR3 DNA sequence: TGTGCCAGCAGCGTAGCCCCGGACAGGTACAATGAGCAGTTCTTC. Full variable domain (rest looked up from reference TRBV9 and TRBJ2-1): DSGVTQTPKHLITATGQRVTLRCSPRSGDLSVYWYQQSLDQGLQFLIQYYNGEERAKGNILERFSAQQFPDLHSELNLSSLELGDSALYFCASSVAPDRYNEQFFGPGTRLTVL.